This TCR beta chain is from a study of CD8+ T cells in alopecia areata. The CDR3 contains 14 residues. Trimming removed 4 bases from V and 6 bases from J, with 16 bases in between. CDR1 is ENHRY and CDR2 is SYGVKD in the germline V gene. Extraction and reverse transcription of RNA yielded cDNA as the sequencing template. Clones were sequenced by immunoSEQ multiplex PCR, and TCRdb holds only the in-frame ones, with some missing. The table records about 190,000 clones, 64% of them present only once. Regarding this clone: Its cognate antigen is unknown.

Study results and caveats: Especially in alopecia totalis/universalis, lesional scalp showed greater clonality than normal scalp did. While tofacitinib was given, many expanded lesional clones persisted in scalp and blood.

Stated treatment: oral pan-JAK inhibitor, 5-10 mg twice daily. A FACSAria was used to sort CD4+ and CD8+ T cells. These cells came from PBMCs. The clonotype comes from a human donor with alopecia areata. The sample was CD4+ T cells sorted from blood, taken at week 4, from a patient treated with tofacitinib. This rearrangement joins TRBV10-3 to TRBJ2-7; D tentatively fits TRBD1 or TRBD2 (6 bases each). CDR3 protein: CAISGQGGNGEQYF. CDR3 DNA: TGTGCCATCAGTGGACAAGGGGGGAATGGCGAGCAGTACTTC.